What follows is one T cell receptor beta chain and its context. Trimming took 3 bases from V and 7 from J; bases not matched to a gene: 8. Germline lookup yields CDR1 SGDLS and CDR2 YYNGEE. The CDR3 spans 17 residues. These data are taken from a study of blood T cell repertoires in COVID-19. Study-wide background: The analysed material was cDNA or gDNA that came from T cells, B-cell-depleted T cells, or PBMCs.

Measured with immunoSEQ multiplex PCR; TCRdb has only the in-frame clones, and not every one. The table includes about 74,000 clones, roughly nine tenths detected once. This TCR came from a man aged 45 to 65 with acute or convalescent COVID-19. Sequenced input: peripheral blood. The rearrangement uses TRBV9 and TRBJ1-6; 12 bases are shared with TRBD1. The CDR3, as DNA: TGTGCCAGCAGCGCCGAGGGACAGGGGGCTGGGAATTCACCCCTCCACTTT. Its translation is CASSAEGQGAGNSPLHF.